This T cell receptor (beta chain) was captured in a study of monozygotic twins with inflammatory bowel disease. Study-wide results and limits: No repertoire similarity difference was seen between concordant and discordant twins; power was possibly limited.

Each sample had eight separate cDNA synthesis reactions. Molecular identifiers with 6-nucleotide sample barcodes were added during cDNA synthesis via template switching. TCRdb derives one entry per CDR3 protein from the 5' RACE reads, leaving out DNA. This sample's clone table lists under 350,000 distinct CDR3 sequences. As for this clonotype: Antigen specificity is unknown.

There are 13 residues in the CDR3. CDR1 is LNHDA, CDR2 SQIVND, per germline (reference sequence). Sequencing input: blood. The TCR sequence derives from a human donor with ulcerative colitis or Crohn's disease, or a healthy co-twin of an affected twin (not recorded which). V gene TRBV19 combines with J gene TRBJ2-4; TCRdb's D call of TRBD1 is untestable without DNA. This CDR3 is CASSFKGANIQYF.